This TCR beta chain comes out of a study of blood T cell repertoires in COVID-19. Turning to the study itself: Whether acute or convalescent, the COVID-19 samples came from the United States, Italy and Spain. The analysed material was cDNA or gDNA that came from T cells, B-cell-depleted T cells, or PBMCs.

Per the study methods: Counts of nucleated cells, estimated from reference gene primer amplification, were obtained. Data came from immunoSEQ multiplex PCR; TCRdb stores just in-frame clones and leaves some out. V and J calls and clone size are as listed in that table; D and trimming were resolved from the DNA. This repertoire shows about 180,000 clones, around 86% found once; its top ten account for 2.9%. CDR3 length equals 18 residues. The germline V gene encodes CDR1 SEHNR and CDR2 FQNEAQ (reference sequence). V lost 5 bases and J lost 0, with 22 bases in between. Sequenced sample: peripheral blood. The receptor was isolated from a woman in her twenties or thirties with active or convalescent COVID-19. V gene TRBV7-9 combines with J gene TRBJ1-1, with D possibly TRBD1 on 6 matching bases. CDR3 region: CASSLVPGEWAMNTEAFF. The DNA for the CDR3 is TGTGCCAGCAGCCTAGTCCCAGGGGAATGGGCCATGAACACTGAAGCTTTCTTT. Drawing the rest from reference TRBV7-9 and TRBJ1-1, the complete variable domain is DTGVSQNPRHKITKRGQNVTFRCDPISEHNRLYWYRQTLGQGPEFLTYFQNEAQLEKSRLLSDRFSAERPKGSFSTLEIQRTEQGDSAMYLCASSLVPGEWAMNTEAFFGQGTRLTVV.